This entry describes one T cell receptor (beta chain). The target antigen is unknown. Profiled with immunoSEQ multiplex PCR; TCRdb holds only in-frame clones, not every one. The table includes approximately 45,000 clones, approximately 90% detected once. V shed 4 bases and J shed 0 bases, with 6 bases lying between them. Germline values: CDR1 LGHDT, CDR2 YNNKEL (reference sequence). The CDR3 runs to 14 residues. The data were taken from a study of T cell responses to AZD1222 COVID-19 vaccine. Broader study findings: Repertoire sampling occurred only after the peak T cell response. Spike-wide coverage was observed for vaccine-associated CD4 TCRs, with dominant responses at 160-218 and 743-854. Donors in the cohort were predominantly white British and more often female, and clonal diversity was possibly underestimated. Unmutated regions of variants are reportedly targeted by nearly half of spike-specific TCRs.

This clonotype originated in an adult who received the AZD1222 COVID-19 vaccine. This chain uses TRBV3-1 (or the pseudogene TRBV3-2) with TRBJ2-2, with D possibly being TRBD1 or TRBD2 (5 bases each). The material sequenced was peripheral blood, taken 28 days after the second AZD1222 dose. The CDR3 coding sequence is TGTGCCAGCAGCCCGGGACCGAACACCGGGGAGCTGTTTTTT. This encodes CASSPGPNTGELFF.